This is a list of T cell receptor beta chains from one sample in a study of blood T cell repertoires in COVID-19. This table comes from immunoSEQ multiplex PCR, and its TCRdb copy is limited to in-frame clones, with some not included. Of 260,000 or so clones listed, around four fifths are singletons. The sequencing input was peripheral blood. These receptors were taken from a man older than 75 with acute or convalescent COVID-19. Each CDR3 is given with its conserved first and last residue. D genes are given only for firm matches. A clone size is listed for some rows: how often the clone was seen (once, few, many), or a class if it is expanded.

j_call v_call d_call clone_size cdr3_nt cdr3_aa
TRBJ2-5 TRBV7-2 TRBD2 . TGTGCCAGCTATCCACGGGGGGTAGTGAAAGAGACCCAGTACTTC CASYPRGVVKETQYF
TRBJ2-4 TRBV11-1 TRBD1 . TGTGCCAGCAGTTTAACCGGGACAGTTAAAAACATTCAGTACTTC CASSLTGTVKNIQYF
TRBJ2-3 TRBV9 . . TGTGCCAGCAGCGGAGGATCGACCTCCACAGATACGCAGTATTTT CASSGGSTSTDTQYF
TRBJ2-2 TRBV14 TRBD2 once TGTGCCAGCAGCCAAGGACTAGCGGGAGTAAACGGGGAGCTGTTTTTT CASSQGLAGVNGELFF
TRBJ2-5 TRBV4-1 TRBD2 once TGCGCCAGCAGCCAAGATCAAACTAGCGGGGGGGCCGGTGAGACCCAGTACTTC CASSQDQTSGGAGETQYF
TRBJ2-4 TRBV7-9 . . TGTGCCAGCAGCTTAGTTCCTGCCAAAAACATTCAGTACTTC CASSLVPAKNIQYF
TRBJ1-4 TRBV30 TRBD1 . TGTGCCTGGAGTCCCCTCCGGACAGGGGGAAACGAAAAACTGTTTTTT CAWSPLRTGGNEKLFF
TRBJ2-7 TRBV5-4 . . TGTGCCAGCAGCTTGATCGGGATTACCTACGAGCAGTACTTC CASSLIGITYEQYF
TRBJ1-3 TRBV18 . few TGTGCCAGCTCCCTCGAACAGGGAAACACCATATATTTT CASSLEQGNTIYF
TRBJ2-1 TRBV18 TRBD2 few TGTGCCAGCTCACCACCTACTAGCGGGGGGCCGTTTAGGGAGCAGTTCTTC CASSPPTSGGPFREQFF
TRBJ2-3 TRBV5-1 TRBD2 . TGCGCCAGCAGCTTTTTGGGACTAGCGGGCACAGATACGCAGTATTTT CASSFLGLAGTDTQYF
TRBJ2-3 TRBV6-2/TRBV6-3 . . TGTGCCAGCAGTTACTCCGGGACTCGGGCCTTCACAGATACGCAGTATTTT CASSYSGTRAFTDTQYF
TRBJ1-5 TRBV19 . . TGTGCCAGTAGTCCACAGTTGGGGCCCCAGCATTTT CASSPQLGPQHF
TRBJ1-1 TRBV10-3 . once TGTGCCATCAGTGAGACCCGGGGTGGCACTGAAGCTTTCTTT CAISETRGGTEAFF
TRBJ1-4 TRBV28 . . TGTGCCAGCAGTGGGTACAGGGTTCCTAATGAAAAACTGTTTTTT CASSGYRVPNEKLFF
TRBJ2-3 TRBV27 TRBD2 . TGTGCCAGCAGTTTTCATGTGGTGACTAGCGGTAGCACAGATACGCAGTATTTT CASSFHVVTSGSTDTQYF
TRBJ1-6 TRBV6-5 TRBD1 . TGTGCCAGCAGTTACTCGAAGGACAGGGGGTCTTCACCCCTCCACTTT CASSYSKDRGSSPLHF